The 29 T cell receptor beta chains listed next were all sequenced from one sample in a study of T cells in Graves' hyperthyroidism and ophthalmopathy. The TCR beta CDR3 regions underwent amplification using RNA transcripts as the source. RT-PCR in the first round (using the HTBI primer set) targeted the TCR CDR3. Each CDR3 protein is one row after TCRdb ran MiXCR on the multiplex PCR reads. The sample shows about 270,000 distinct CDR3 sequences, roughly 22% of them seen only once. The source material was blood. Receptors originate from a young man with Graves' ophthalmopathy.

This clonotype was seen at least ten times. The rearrangement uses TRBV7-3 and TRBJ2-3, with 7 nucleotides matching TRBD2. The CDR3 runs 16 residues. V dropped 4 bases and J dropped 4; count of bases not matched to a gene: 11. Germline CDR1 SGHTA, CDR2 FQGTGA. The CDR3 bases are TGTGCCAGCAGCTCCCCCGGGGAGGGCGGGTCAGATACGCAGTATTTT. Translated: CASSSPGEGGSDTQYF.

This clonotype was counted ten times or more. The chain is built from TRBV3-1 and TRBJ2-1, with 8 nucleotides matching TRBD2. V gave up 0 bases and J gave up 7 bases; unmatched junction bases: 5. Germline lookup yields CDR1 LGHDT and CDR2 YNNKEL (reference sequence). This CDR3 region has 15 residues. CDR3 residues: CASSQDSGTGNEQFF. CDR3 sequence (DNA): TGTGCCAGCAGCCAAGATAGCGGGACGGGAAATGAGCAGTTCTTC.

J is TRBJ2-7 and V is TRBV28; D ambiguous. This CDR3 spans 15 amino acids. Germline V CDR1 and CDR2: MDHEN, SYDVKM. V was clipped by 6 bases and J by 0 bases, with 15 bases between them. This CDR3 is CASSPLRLSSYEQYF. DNA of the CDR3: TGTGCCAGCAGCCCCCTGCGCCTGAGCTCCTACGAGCAGTACTTC.

The sample holds one count of this clonotype. V usage is TRBV12-3 or TRBV12-4 and J usage is TRBJ1-1, with D possibly TRBD1 on 6 matching bases. The CDR3 is 14 amino acids. Deletions cut 5 bases from V and 3 bases from J, with 13 bases between. Here the CDR3 reads CASSVDGGDTEAFF. Written as DNA, the CDR3 is TGTGCCAGCAGTGTCGACGGGGGCGACACTGAAGCTTTCTTT.

CDR3 DNA: TGTGCCAGCAGCCAAGGGACTAGCGGACGCGTGGTCAGGGAGACCCAGTACTTC. Translated, it gives CASSQGTSGRVVRETQYF. The V and J genes are TRBV3-1 and TRBJ2-5, with 10 bases lining up with TRBD2. Germline values: CDR1 LGHDT, CDR2 YNNKEL (reference sequence). The V and J ends lost 1 base and 5 bases, in that order; junction bases with no gene match: 13. The CDR3 spans 18 residues.

CDR3 protein: CASSPPSGRAHNEQFF. DNA of the CDR3: TGTGCCAGCAGCCCTCCAAGCGGGAGGGCGCACAATGAGCAGTTCTTC. This chain links TRBV3-1 with TRBJ2-1; 10 bases are a match to TRBD2. Trimming cost V 4 bases and J 5 bases; bases outside gene matches: 8. The CDR3 contains 16 residues. Germline V lookup: CDR1 LGHDT, CDR2 YNNKEL (reference sequence).

At least ten counts were recorded for this clonotype. The rearrangement joins TRBV28 to TRBJ1-3; tentatively, D is TRBD1 (5 bases). This CDR3 comprises 14 residues. CDR1 and CDR2 (germline): MDHEN, SYDVKM. V dropped 3 bases and J dropped 4 bases, with 10 bases sitting between them. CDR3 amino acids: CASSLWDEGNTIYF. CDR3 nucleotide sequence: TGTGCCAGCAGTTTGTGGGACGAAGGAAACACCATATATTTT.

The chain combines TRBV20-1 with TRBJ2-3, with D unclear. V lost 2 bases to trimming and J lost 4 bases, with 7 bases between them. Germline CDR1 and CDR2: DFQATT and SNEGSKA (reference sequence). The CDR3 covers 12 residues. CDR3 sequence: CSARPGSDTQYF. The CDR3 nucleotides read TGCAGTGCTAGACCGGGTTCAGATACGCAGTATTTT.

The CDR3 is CASSVSGQATDTQYF. The CDR3 DNA reads as TGCGCCAGCAGCGTTAGCGGGCAAGCCACAGATACGCAGTATTTT. The V call is TRBV5-1, the J call TRBJ2-3; 7 bases line up with TRBD2. With 4 bases clipped from V and 2 bases from J, the junction kept 7 bases outside the gene matches. This CDR3 spans 15 amino acids. The germline CDR1 and CDR2 sequences are SGHRS and YFSETQ.

This clonotype was recorded many times. The chain combines TRBV28 with TRBJ1-5; no clear D. Germline assignment: CDR1 MDHEN and CDR2 SYDVKM. The CDR3 loop spans 14 amino acids. The V end lost 2 bases, the J end lost 2 bases, and 7 bases lay between the germline ends. CDR3 nucleotides: TGTGCCAGCAGTTTACTCATAGGCAATCAGCCCCAGCATTTT. Protein: CASSLLIGNQPQHF. Full variable domain (missing parts from reference TRBV28 and TRBJ1-5): DVKVTQSSRYLVKRTGEKVFLECVQDMDHENMFWYRQDPGLGLRLIYFSYDVKMKEKGDIPEGYSVSREKKERFSLILESASTNQTSMYLCASSLLIGNQPQHFGDGTRLSIL.

This chain joins TRBV4-1 and TRBJ2-5; 11 nucleotides agree with TRBD2. The CDR3 runs to 17 residues. Looked up from germline, CDR1 is MGHRA and CDR2 is YSYEKL. The V gene end was trimmed by 0 bases and the J gene end by 4 bases; junction bases not matched to a gene: 7. CDR3 region: CASSQDMASGRRETQYF. CDR3 nucleotides: TGCGCCAGCAGCCAAGATATGGCTAGCGGGAGGCGAGAGACCCAGTACTTC.

The chain employs TRBV30 and TRBJ1-1, with D possibly TRBD1 on 6 matching bases. The germline CDR1 and CDR2 sequences are GTSNPN and SVGIG (reference sequence). V dropped 4 bases and J dropped 2 bases, with 11 bases sitting between them. The length of the CDR3 is 13 residues. The CDR3 DNA sequence: TGTGCCTGGAAACCAGGGGTAAACACTGAAGCTTTCTTT. Amino acid sequence: CAWKPGVNTEAFF.

The sample holds many counts of this clonotype. This chain links TRBV28 with TRBJ2-7; D uncertain. This CDR3 has 14 residues. Trimming took off 5 bases at V and 0 bases at J, with 11 bases between the two ends. The V gene's germline CDR1 is MDHEN and CDR2 SYDVKM. The CDR3 is CASSPRTGSYEQYF. As DNA, the CDR3 is TGTGCCAGCAGTCCAAGGACGGGCTCCTACGAGCAGTACTTC.

The CDR3 loop is CASSLGTSGSIDEQFF. The CDR3 DNA is TGTGCCAGCAGCTTGGGGACTAGCGGGAGTATAGATGAGCAGTTCTTC. The chain joins TRBV5-8 to TRBJ2-1; 13 bases fit TRBD2. V was pared by 0 bases and J by 8 bases, with 5 bases of the junction left unmatched. Germline V CDR1 and CDR2: SGHTS, YDEGEE. The CDR3 is 16 amino acids.

The CDR3, as DNA: TGTGCCAGCAGCCCCCGGAATAGCGGTACTAGGGAGCAGTACTTC. Its protein product is CASSPRNSGTREQYF. The gene calls are TRBV7-2 and TRBJ2-7, with D tentatively TRBD2 (6 bases). The germline CDR1 and CDR2 sequences are SGHTA and FQGNSA. This CDR3 region has 15 residues. V gave up 5 bases and J gave up 7 bases, with 21 bases separating them.

This clonotype was counted between two and nine times. The chain couples TRBV20-1 to TRBJ1-4; 7 positions match TRBD1. Germline CDR1 DFQATT, CDR2 SNEGSKA (reference sequence). The CDR3 loop spans 15 amino acids. The trim removed 1 base at V and 8 bases at J, leaving 10 bases unmatched. The DNA of the CDR3 is TGCAGTGCTAGAGCCCTCCCAGGGGGTCGGGAAAAACTGTTTTTT. The encoded protein is CSARALPGGREKLFF.

The chain has TRBV5-1 and TRBJ2-5; D is unresolved. The CDR3 totals 14 residues. CDR1 and CDR2 (germline): SGHRS, YFSETQ. Trimming cost V 0 bases and J 5 bases, with 11 bases left between them. CDR3 coding DNA: TGCGCCAGCAGCTTGGTTACGGGCTCGGAGACCCAGTACTTC. This translates into CASSLVTGSETQYF.

The chain uses TRBV6-2 or TRBV6-3 and TRBJ2-2; D call uncertain. Trimming stripped 5 bases from V and 4 bases from J, with 11 bases between. This CDR3 is 14 amino acids long. CDR1 and CDR2 from the germline V gene are MNHEY and SVGEGT. CDR3 DNA: TGTGCCAGCAGTCTTCAGAGGTTCACCGGGGAGCTGTTTTTT. Residues: CASSLQRFTGELFF.

This clonotype was recorded many times. V usage is TRBV11-2 and J usage is TRBJ2-7; 9 bases are a match to TRBD2. Trimming took 0 bases from V and 4 from J; bases not matched to a gene: 4. The V gene's germline CDR1 is SGHAT and CDR2 FQNNGV. This CDR3 contains 15 residues. The CDR3 region has the DNA TGTGCCAGCAGCTTAGAGGTAGCGGGAGTATACGAGCAGTACTTC. Its translation: CASSLEVAGVYEQYF. Using reference TRBV11-2 and TRBJ2-7 for the parts outside the CDR3, the full variable domain is EAGVAQSPRYKIIEKRQSVAFWCNPISGHATLYWYQQILGQGPKLLIQFQNNGVVDDSQLPKDRFSAERLKGVDSTLKIQPAKLEDSAVYLCASSLEVAGVYEQYFGPGTRLTVT.

This clonotype was found once. J is TRBJ1-6 and V is TRBV6-1; D remains ambiguous. V was trimmed by 11 bases and J by 2 bases, leaving 10 bases between them. This CDR3 has 13 amino acids. Germline CDR1 and CDR2: MNHNS and SASEGT. CDR3 amino acids: CAARRAYNSPLHF. The CDR3 coding sequence is TGTGCCGCGAGGAGGGCCTATAATTCACCCCTCCACTTT.

The chain links TRBV6-1 to TRBJ1-2; D possibly corresponds to TRBD1 (5 bases). Germline CDR1 MNHNS, CDR2 SASEGT. V lost 9 bases to trimming and J lost 2 bases, with 13 bases between them. The CDR3 sequence is 13 residues long. The CDR3 here is CASGRQSNYGYTF. CDR3 DNA: TGTGCCAGTGGACGACAGTCGAACTATGGCTACACCTTC.

This clonotype was found a few times. This rearrangement joins TRBV6-5 to TRBJ2-7; 9 bases match TRBD1. CDR3 length: 14 amino acids. Germline CDR1 and CDR2: MNHEY and SVGAGI. The junction had 1 base not matched to a gene; V was cut back by 2 bases and J by 2 bases. CDR3 nucleotide sequence: TGTGCCAGCAGTTACGGGACAGGGACCTACGAGCAGTACTTC. Residues: CASSYGTGTYEQYF.

This clonotype turned up a few times. This chain links TRBV11-2 with TRBJ1-1, with a weak D call TRBD1 (6 bases). CDR1 and CDR2 (germline): SGHAT, FQNNGV. Trimming pared 5 bases from V and 7 bases from J, leaving 20 bases between. The CDR3 contains 15 residues. The CDR3 DNA sequence: TGTGCCAGCAGCCGCAGAACAGGGTTGGCGGATGAAGCTTTCTTT. Its protein product is CASSRRTGLADEAFF.

This chain connects TRBV27 to TRBJ2-2; D is uncertain. V lost 3 bases and J 0 bases, leaving 5 bases between the germline ends. The CDR3 has 14 amino acids. The germline gives CDR1 MNHEY, CDR2 SMNVEV (reference sequence). This CDR3 reads CASSLTTNTGELFF. CDR3 nucleotide sequence: TGTGCCAGCAGTTTGACGACGAACACCGGGGAGCTGTTTTTT.

The V call is TRBV28, the J call TRBJ2-7; TRBD1 matches at 9 bases. The CDR3 extends over 14 amino acids. V lost 6 bases and J lost 5; bases outside the gene matches: 8. In germline, CDR1 is MDHEN, CDR2 SYDVKM. The CDR3 loop is CASSPATGGNEQYF. CDR3 nucleotide sequence: TGTGCCAGCAGCCCGGCGACAGGGGGTAACGAGCAGTACTTC.

This clonotype was counted a single time. The rearrangement uses TRBV20-1 and TRBJ2-1, with D tentatively TRBD2 (6 bases). The CDR3 loop spans 12 amino acids. The V end lost 1 base, the J end lost 6 bases, and 7 bases lay between the germline ends. Germline V gives CDR1 DFQATT, CDR2 SNEGSKA (reference sequence). This CDR3 is CSARGRANEQFF. The DNA for the CDR3 is TGCAGTGCTAGAGGGAGGGCCAATGAGCAGTTCTTC.

V gene TRBV5-1 combines with J gene TRBJ2-2; D is unclear. CDR3 length: 14 amino acids. Germline V gene data show CDR1 as SGHRS and CDR2 as YFSETQ. The germline V and J ends were trimmed by 4 bases and 3 bases, with 10 bases remaining between them. The CDR3 DNA is TGCGCCAGCAGCCCTCCCATATACACCGGGGAGCTGTTTTTT. This codes for CASSPPIYTGELFF.

The V call is TRBV20-1, the J call TRBJ2-3, with a tentative D call TRBD2 (6 bases). V lost 6 bases to trimming and J lost 4 bases, with 17 bases between them. The germline V gene has CDR1 DFQATT and CDR2 SNEGSKA (reference sequence). CDR3 length: 14 residues. CDR3 sequence: CSARGYDLADTQYF. The CDR3 nucleotides are TGCAGTGCACGGGGGTACGACCTGGCAGATACGCAGTATTTT.

This clonotype was seen only a few times. This chain links TRBV6-1 with TRBJ2-1; no clear D. The CDR3 has 13 residues. Trimming cost V 10 bases and J 4 bases, with 14 bases left between them. CDR1 and CDR2 from the germline V gene are MNHNS and SASEGT. CDR3 sequence (DNA): TGTGCCACCAACCCCCGGGCTTACAATGAGCAGTTCTTC. Amino acid sequence: CATNPRAYNEQFF.